This passage covers 11 T cell receptor beta chains from one sample sequenced in a study of early stage breast cancer tumors. TCRdb's copy holds only in-frame clones and misses some; the assay was immunoSEQ multiplex PCR. The sample includes 25,000 to 35,000 clones, about 59% of them seen just once. Input material: breast tumor tissue. All receptors come from a person aged 50-59 years with breast cancer.

CDR3 residues: CASSFRLGGNTDTQYF. CDR3 sequence (DNA): TGTGCCAGCAGCTTCAGGTTAGGCGGAAACACAGATACGCAGTATTTT. The gene calls are TRBV5-4 and TRBJ2-3; the D is unclear. CDR3 size: 16 residues. The germline CDR1 and CDR2 sequences are SGHNT and YYREEE (reference sequence). V was pared by 2 bases and J by 2 bases, with 15 bases between. Combining the CDR3 with reference TRBV5-4 and TRBJ2-3 gives the whole variable domain ETGVTQSPTHLIKTRGQQVTLRCSSQSGHNTVSWYQQALGQGPQFIFQYYREEENGRGNFPPRFSGLQFPNYSSELNVNALELDDSALYLCASSFRLGGNTDTQYFGPGTRLTVL.

This clone showed up just a few times. CDR3 DNA sequence: TGTGCCAGCAGCTTAACGGGGAGTAAGCCCCAGCATTTT. As protein: CASSLTGSKPQHF. The chain recombines TRBV7-2 with TRBJ1-5, with no clear D. The CDR3 runs to 13 residues. Trimming pared 2 bases from V and 8 bases from J, leaving 10 bases between. Germline V gene data show CDR1 as SGHTA and CDR2 as FQGNSA.

This clone was recorded a few times. The rearrangement links TRBV9 to TRBJ2-2; a possible D gene is TRBD2 (7 bases). This CDR3 contains 17 residues. Germline V lookup: CDR1 SGDLS, CDR2 YYNGEE. Trimming stripped 4 bases from V and 3 bases from J, with 19 bases between. CDR3 protein: CASSTRPRGGDTGELFF. Here the CDR3 DNA reads TGTGCCAGCAGCACCCGACCCAGGGGAGGGGACACCGGGGAGCTGTTTTTT.

The rearrangement links TRBV23-1 to TRBJ2-1; TRBD1 or TRBD2 may be the D gene (6 bases each). TRBV23-1 is placed among ORFs of uncertain function. The CDR3 contains 15 residues. Trimming cost V 2 bases and J 7 bases, with 15 bases left between them. CDR3 nucleotides: TGCGCCAGCAGTCAAGAGCCAGGGGCGGGAAATGAGCAGTTCTTC. Amino acids: CASSQEPGAGNEQFF.

The chain recombines TRBV7-8 with TRBJ1-3; 7 positions agree with TRBD1. The CDR3 has 16 amino acids. After removal of 5 bases from V and 0 bases from J, the junction contained 7 bases not matched to a gene. The germline gives CDR1 SGHVS, CDR2 FQNEAQ. CDR3 in amino acids: CASSRRDSVSGNTIYF. CDR3 nucleotides: TGTGCCAGCAGCAGAAGGGACAGCGTCTCTGGAAACACCATATATTTT.

The chain couples TRBV5-1 to TRBJ1-3; D is uncertain. CDR3 length equals 14 residues. Germline-derived CDR1 and CDR2 are SGHRS and YFSETQ. V was clipped by 0 bases and J by 0 bases, with 4 bases between them. The CDR3 is CASSLGHSGNTIYF. CDR3 nucleotide sequence: TGCGCCAGCAGCTTGGGACACTCTGGAAACACCATATATTTT. Full variable domain (remainder filled in from reference TRBV5-1 and TRBJ1-3): KAGVTQTPRYLIKTRGQQVTLSCSPISGHRSVSWYQQTPGQGLQFLFEYFSETQRNKGNFPGRFSGRQFSNSRSEMNVSTLELGDSALYLCASSLGHSGNTIYFGEGSWLTVV.

This rearrangement joins TRBV7-2 to TRBJ2-7; TRBD2 might be the D (5 bases). The CDR3 runs 15 residues. Trimming removed 5 bases from V and 4 bases from J, with 18 bases in between. Looked up from germline, CDR1 is SGHTA and CDR2 is FQGNSA. The CDR3 loop reads CASSPRFSSKYEQYF. For the CDR3, the DNA is TGTGCCAGCAGCCCTAGGTTTTCTAGCAAGTACGAGCAGTACTTC.

V is TRBV7-3 and J is TRBJ1-5; D unclear. V lost 3 bases and J lost 4, with 13 bases in between. Germline V gives CDR1 SGHTA, CDR2 FQGTGA. The CDR3 is 15 residues long. The CDR3 DNA follows: TGTGCCAGCAGCTTCGCAGGAGGATTTAATCAGCCCCAGCATTTT. Residues: CASSFAGGFNQPQHF.

The CDR3 loop reads CATSRDQRSQETQYF. CDR3 nucleotide sequence: TGTGCCACCAGCAGAGATCAGAGATCTCAAGAGACCCAGTACTTC. The chain recombines TRBV15 with TRBJ2-5; D remains ambiguous. The CDR3 is made up of 15 amino acids. Germline loops: CDR1 LNHNV, CDR2 YYDKDF (reference sequence). The V gene lost 0 bases and the J gene lost 2 bases, with 10 bases spanning the gap.

The chain joins TRBV7-3 to TRBJ2-2; the D is unclear. V dropped 0 bases and J dropped 6 bases, with 14 bases sitting between them. Per the germline V gene, CDR1 is SGHTA and CDR2 is FQGTGA. The CDR3 sequence is 16 residues long. CDR3 loop: CASSLTARPSPGELFF. Written as DNA, the CDR3 is TGTGCCAGCAGCTTAACGGCGCGGCCGAGCCCCGGGGAGCTGTTTTTT.

The CDR3 DNA is TGTGCCAGCAGTTCCGCTGGACTTCTCTCCTACGAGCAGTACTTC. Translation: CASSSAGLLSYEQYF. This sequence joins TRBV6-1 and TRBJ2-7; D may be TRBD2 (5 bases). Between the trimmed V and J ends, which lost 5 bases and 0 bases, there was a span of 14 bases. Germline V gives CDR1 MNHNS, CDR2 SASEGT. This CDR3 has 15 amino acids.